Listed below are T cell receptor beta chains from one sample, sequenced in a study of T cells after yellow fever vaccination. TCRdb ran MiXCR on the 5' RACE reads and lists one entry per CDR3 protein. Of under 550,000 distinct CDR3 sequences in the sample, less than 25% were seen once. The sample here was PBMCs, taken approximately 20 days after the first yellow fever vaccination. The receptors were sampled from a man aged 18 to 29 who received the YFV17D yellow fever vaccine. Each CDR3 is given with its conserved first and last residue. The D gene is left open where the match is weak. The size entry is marked missing in some rows and otherwise reads once, few, many or a size class.

v_call: TRBV7-9; j_call: TRBJ2-3; d_call: NA; clone_size: NA; cdr3_nt: TGTGCCAGCAGCTTAGCGCAGGGGAACACAGATACGCAGTATTTT; cdr3_aa: CASSLAQGNTDTQYF
v_call: TRBV27; j_call: TRBJ2-5; d_call: TRBD1; clone_size: NA; cdr3_nt: TGTGCCAGCAGTCCAACGGGACAGCTAAGGGAGACCCAGTACTTC; cdr3_aa: CASSPTGQLRETQYF
v_call: TRBV5-1; j_call: TRBJ1-1; d_call: NA; clone_size: once; cdr3_nt: TGCGCCAGCAGCCCGACGACAGAGAACACTGAAGCTTTCTTT; cdr3_aa: CASSPTTENTEAFF
v_call: TRBV18; j_call: TRBJ1-2; d_call: NA; clone_size: NA; cdr3_nt: TGTGCCAGCTCACGGTTTGTCAGGGAAACTAACTATGGCTACACCTTC; cdr3_aa: CASSRFVRETNYGYTF
v_call: TRBV5-4; j_call: TRBJ2-4; d_call: NA; clone_size: few; cdr3_nt: TGTGCCAGCAGCCTCGGGACGGAAAACATTCAGTACTTC; cdr3_aa: CASSLGTENIQYF
v_call: TRBV6-5; j_call: TRBJ2-1; d_call: NA; clone_size: NA; cdr3_nt: TGTGCCAGCAGTTACAAAGGGGCCTTATACAATGAGCAGTTCTTC; cdr3_aa: CASSYKGALYNEQFF
v_call: TRBV12-3/TRBV12-4; j_call: TRBJ1-5; d_call: NA; clone_size: few; cdr3_nt: TGTGCCAGCAGTTTCGGTCAGATTAATCAGCCCCAGCATTTT; cdr3_aa: CASSFGQINQPQHF
v_call: TRBV7-2; j_call: TRBJ2-1; d_call: NA; clone_size: few; cdr3_nt: TGTGCCAGCAGCCCCTGGACAAGCTCCTACAATGAGCAGTTCTTC; cdr3_aa: CASSPWTSSYNEQFF
v_call: TRBV6-1; j_call: TRBJ1-5; d_call: TRBD1; clone_size: few; cdr3_nt: TGTGCCAGCAGATCGACAGGGGGTAGCAATCAGCCCCAGCATTTT; cdr3_aa: CASRSTGGSNQPQHF
v_call: TRBV20-1; j_call: TRBJ2-5; d_call: TRBD2; clone_size: few; cdr3_nt: TGCAGTGCTAGTTACCCTAGCGGGGGGCTGGAGACCCAGTACTTC; cdr3_aa: CSASYPSGGLETQYF
v_call: TRBV20-1; j_call: TRBJ1-2; d_call: TRBD1; clone_size: NA; cdr3_nt: TGCAGTGCTGTGGACAGGACTAACTATGGCTACACCTTC; cdr3_aa: CSAVDRTNYGYTF
v_call: TRBV7-8; j_call: TRBJ1-1; d_call: NA; clone_size: NA; cdr3_nt: TGTGCCAGCAGCTTCTGGACAGAACAGAACACTGAAGCTTTCTTT; cdr3_aa: CASSFWTEQNTEAFF
v_call: TRBV4-1; j_call: TRBJ2-7; d_call: TRBD2; clone_size: few; cdr3_nt: TGCGCCAGCAGCCAAGAGGGACTAGCGGGGCCCTACGAGCAGTACTTC; cdr3_aa: CASSQEGLAGPYEQYF
v_call: TRBV5-1; j_call: TRBJ2-3; d_call: TRBD1; clone_size: few; cdr3_nt: TGCGCCAGCAGCTTCCGGGACAGTATCACAGATACGCAGTATTTT; cdr3_aa: CASSFRDSITDTQYF
v_call: TRBV12-3/TRBV12-4; j_call: TRBJ2-5; d_call: NA; clone_size: NA; cdr3_nt: TGTGCCAGCAGCCCCACAGAGGGGACCCAGTACTTC; cdr3_aa: CASSPTEGTQYF
v_call: TRBV6-4; j_call: TRBJ2-2; d_call: TRBD1; clone_size: NA; cdr3_nt: TGTGCCAGCAGTGACGGAGGACAGGGTCAAACCGGGGAGCTGTTTTTT; cdr3_aa: CASSDGGQGQTGELFF
v_call: TRBV5-1; j_call: TRBJ1-3; d_call: NA; clone_size: NA; cdr3_nt: TGCGCCAGCAGCTTCGAGGGAAACACCATATATTTT; cdr3_aa: CASSFEGNTIYF
v_call: TRBV20-1; j_call: TRBJ1-2; d_call: NA; clone_size: NA; cdr3_nt: TGCAGTGCTAGAGCTGCCCTCTATGGCTACACCTTC; cdr3_aa: CSARAALYGYTF
v_call: TRBV6-2/TRBV6-3; j_call: TRBJ2-5; d_call: NA; clone_size: NA; cdr3_nt: TGTGCCAGCAACTCCCAAGGGCGGCGGTACATCCAAGAGACCCAGTACTTC; cdr3_aa: CASNSQGRRYIQETQYF
v_call: TRBV20-1; j_call: TRBJ1-5; d_call: NA; clone_size: few; cdr3_nt: TGCAGTGCTAGAGATAGCCATGGCAGATTTAGCAATCAGCCCCAGCATTTT; cdr3_aa: CSARDSHGRFSNQPQHF
v_call: TRBV5-5; j_call: TRBJ1-6; d_call: NA; clone_size: many; cdr3_nt: TGTGCCAGTGGGGGGGGACCCGAGTCACCCCTCCACTTT; cdr3_aa: CASGGGPESPLHF
v_call: TRBV7-2; j_call: TRBJ1-1; d_call: TRBD1; clone_size: NA; cdr3_nt: TGTGCCAGCAGCTTGGGGCTCAGGGGGCCGTTTAAGGCTGAAGCTTTCTTT; cdr3_aa: CASSLGLRGPFKAEAFF
v_call: TRBV20-1; j_call: TRBJ2-7; d_call: NA; clone_size: NA; cdr3_nt: TGCAGTGCTAGAAGTGAGGCTAGCGAGCAGTACTTC; cdr3_aa: CSARSEASEQYF
v_call: TRBV12-3/TRBV12-4; j_call: TRBJ2-1; d_call: NA; clone_size: many; cdr3_nt: TGTGCCAGCAGTTTAGATAACTCCTACAATGAGCAGTTCTTC; cdr3_aa: CASSLDNSYNEQFF
v_call: TRBV6-5; j_call: TRBJ2-1; d_call: TRBD1; clone_size: NA; cdr3_nt: TGTGCCAGCGGTAACAGGGGTTTGGTCAATGAGCAGTTCTTC; cdr3_aa: CASGNRGLVNEQFF
v_call: TRBV19; j_call: TRBJ2-3; d_call: TRBD1; clone_size: NA; cdr3_nt: TGTGCCAGTAGCGGACAGGCTAGCACAGATACGCAGTATTTT; cdr3_aa: CASSGQASTDTQYF
v_call: TRBV10-3; j_call: TRBJ2-7; d_call: TRBD2; clone_size: few; cdr3_nt: TGTGCCATCAGTGAGTCTCTAGCGGGGGGGTCCTACGAGCAGTACTTC; cdr3_aa: CAISESLAGGSYEQYF
v_call: TRBV29-1; j_call: TRBJ1-1; d_call: NA; clone_size: NA; cdr3_nt: TGCAGCGTTGAACGTACGGAGCACACTGAAGCTTTCTTT; cdr3_aa: CSVERTEHTEAFF